The 10 T cell receptor beta chains given below trace back to one sample, sequenced in a study of cytomegalovirus exposure and HLA in healthy donors. PCR used 60 Vbeta primers and 13 Jbeta primers. Libraries were prepared by immunoSEQ multiplex PCR; TCRdb keeps only in-frame clonotypes and omits some of them. This sample has under 150,000 clones, with about four fifths found just once. What was sequenced was PBMCs. The receptors derive from a man aged 30 to 45 in good health and CMV-seropositive.

The gene calls are TRBV6-5 and TRBJ2-1; TRBD1 might be the D (5 bases). The CDR3 totals 15 residues. The germline V gene encodes CDR1 MNHEY and CDR2 SVGAGI. The V end was cut by 6 bases, the J end by 1 base, with 13 bases between. For the CDR3, the DNA is TGTGCCAGCAGACCCAGGGCTGGGTCCTACAATGAGCAGTTCTTC. As protein: CASRPRAGSYNEQFF.

The chain combines TRBV6-6 with TRBJ2-7; 7 positions match TRBD2. The CDR3 runs 16 residues. CDR1 is MNHNY and CDR2 is SVGAGI in the germline V gene (reference sequence). The V and J ends lost 3 bases and 2 bases, in that order; junction bases with no gene match: 10. CDR3 in amino acids: CASSYPSGLHPYEQYF. The CDR3 nucleotides read TGTGCCAGCAGTTATCCTAGCGGCCTCCATCCCTACGAGCAGTACTTC.

Here the CDR3 reads CASAGGAGNTIYF. For the CDR3, the DNA is TGCGCCAGCGCGGGAGGGGCTGGAAACACCATATATTTT. This sequence joins TRBV5-1 and TRBJ1-3; D possibly corresponds to TRBD1 (5 bases). The germline V gene encodes CDR1 SGHRS and CDR2 YFSETQ. V was cut by 7 bases and J by 2 bases, with 10 bases left in between. The CDR3 length is 13 residues.

The V call is TRBV7-2, the J call TRBJ2-3; 7 bases align to TRBD2. The CDR3 runs 18 residues. The trim removed 1 base at V and 0 bases at J, leaving 10 bases unmatched. Germline loops: CDR1 SGHTA, CDR2 FQGNSA. The CDR3 loop is CASSLESAGDPSTDTQYF. The CDR3 bases are TGTGCCAGCAGCTTAGAGTCTGCGGGGGACCCGAGCACAGATACGCAGTATTTT.

The V call is TRBV11-2, the J call TRBJ1-3; TRBD1 is a possible D gene (5 bases). V was pared by 1 base and J by 2 bases, with 12 bases between. Germline V gene sequence: CDR1 SGHAT, CDR2 FQNNGV. This CDR3 is built from 16 residues. The CDR3 nucleotides read TGTGCCAGCAGCTTAGTACAGGCGCTGGCTGGAAACACCATATATTTT. This gives the protein CASSLVQALAGNTIYF. Full variable domain (outside the CDR3, taken from reference TRBV11-2 and TRBJ1-3): EAGVAQSPRYKIIEKRQSVAFWCNPISGHATLYWYQQILGQGPKLLIQFQNNGVVDDSQLPKDRFSAERLKGVDSTLKIQPAKLEDSAVYLCASSLVQALAGNTIYFGEGSWLTVV.

The genes are TRBV6-6 and TRBJ2-4, with D maybe TRBD2 (8 bases). CDR1 is MNHNY and CDR2 is SVGAGI in the germline V gene (reference sequence). This CDR3 region has 15 residues. The V and J ends lost 4 bases and 6 bases respectively, with 16 bases between them. The DNA of the CDR3 is TGTGCCAGCAGTTCCCGGGACAGCGGGGGAAACATTCAGTACTTC. Protein sequence: CASSSRDSGGNIQYF.

The V gene is TRBV18, the J gene TRBJ2-3; D remains unclear. The germline CDR1 and CDR2 sequences are KGHSH and LQKENI. The CDR3 consists of 15 residues. V lost 2 bases to trimming and J lost 2 bases, with 11 bases between them. CDR3 coding DNA: TGTGCCAGCTCACCAACAGCCCACACCACAGATACGCAGTATTTT. It is translated as CASSPTAHTTDTQYF.

The genes are TRBV9 and TRBJ2-7; 11 positions agree with TRBD1. V lost 3 bases, J lost 5 bases, and 10 bases stayed unmatched. The CDR3 length is 16 residues. The germline V gene has CDR1 SGDLS and CDR2 YYNGEE. The CDR3 DNA reads TGTGCCAGCAGCGAATTCCCGGGACAGGGGGACCACGAGCAGTACTTC. This translates into CASSEFPGQGDHEQYF.

This sequence joins TRBV5-4 and TRBJ2-7, with 8 positions matching TRBD1. The germline V gene encodes CDR1 SGHNT and CDR2 YYREEE (reference sequence). The CDR3 loop spans 14 amino acids. V lost 4 bases and J lost 3; bases outside the gene matches: 6. CDR3 bases: TGTGCCAGCAGCCGAAGGGACAGGTTCTACGAGCAGTACTTC. Amino acids: CASSRRDRFYEQYF.

This chain joins TRBV5-1 and TRBJ2-5; D perhaps matches TRBD2 (5 bases). CDR3 size: 15 residues. Trimming pared 4 bases from V and 1 base from J, leaving 14 bases between. Germline V CDR1 and CDR2: SGHRS, YFSETQ. In DNA, the CDR3 is TGCGCCAGCAGCGAGCAAGCCGGGATCCAAGAGACCCAGTACTTC. This sequence encodes CASSEQAGIQETQYF.